This TCR beta chain came from a study of shared clonotypes between healthy human individuals. Study in general: Donors, aged 18 to 49, were a couple of women and three men.

Per the original data handling: ImmunoSEQ gave junction-only sequences without quality scores, so filtering differed. Only in-frame clones appear in the TCRdb table, and some are missing; sequencing was by immunoSEQ multiplex PCR. V and J calls and clone size are those listed in that table; D and trimming were worked out from the DNA. The data show roughly 1 million clones, with 65% to 75% seen just once and approximately 1.5% held by the top ten. The CDR3 spans 14 residues. V was clipped by 4 bases and J by 7 bases, with 13 bases between them. CDR1 WNHNN and CDR2 SYGVQD come from the germline V gene (reference sequence). This clone was observed at least ten times. Its target is not known. General study results and limits: Among non-shared clonotypes, generation probabilities were lower than among those shared by all four donors. Owing to a small donor count, the genetic and exposure-history diversity represented was limited.

The V gene is TRBV10-1, the J gene TRBJ1-4; no definite D call. This sequence originates from a man aged 18 to 35 in good health. The sequencing sample was made of memory CD4+ T cells sorted from blood. Subset indicated: CD45RA-negative fraction. The DNA of the CDR3 is TGCGCCAGCAGTGTAGAAGGGAAAAGTGAAAAACTGTTTTTT. It specifies CASSVEGKSEKLFF.